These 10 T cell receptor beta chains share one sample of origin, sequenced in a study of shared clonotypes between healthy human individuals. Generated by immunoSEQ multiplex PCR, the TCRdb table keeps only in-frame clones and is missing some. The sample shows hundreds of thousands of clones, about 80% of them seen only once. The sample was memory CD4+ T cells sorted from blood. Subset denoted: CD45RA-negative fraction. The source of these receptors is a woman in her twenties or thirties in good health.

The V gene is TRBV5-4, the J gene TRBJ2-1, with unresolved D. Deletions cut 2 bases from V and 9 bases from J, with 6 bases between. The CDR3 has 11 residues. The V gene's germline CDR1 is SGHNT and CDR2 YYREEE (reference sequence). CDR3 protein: CASSFIGEQFF. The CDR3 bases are TGTGCCAGCAGCTTTATCGGTGAGCAGTTCTTC.

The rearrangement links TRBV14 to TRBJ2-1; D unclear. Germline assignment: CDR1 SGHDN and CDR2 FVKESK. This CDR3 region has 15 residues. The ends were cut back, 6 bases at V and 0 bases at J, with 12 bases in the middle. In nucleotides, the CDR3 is TGTGCCAGCAGTTCTCTATTAAGCTCCTACAATGAGCAGTTCTTC. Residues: CASSSLLSSYNEQFF.

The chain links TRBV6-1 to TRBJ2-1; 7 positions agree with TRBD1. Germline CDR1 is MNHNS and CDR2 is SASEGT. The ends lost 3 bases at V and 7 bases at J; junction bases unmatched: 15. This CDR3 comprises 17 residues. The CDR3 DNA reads TGTGCCAGCAGTGATAGATCCAAAGGGGGCAATAGAAATGAGCAGTTCTTC. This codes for CASSDRSKGGNRNEQFF.

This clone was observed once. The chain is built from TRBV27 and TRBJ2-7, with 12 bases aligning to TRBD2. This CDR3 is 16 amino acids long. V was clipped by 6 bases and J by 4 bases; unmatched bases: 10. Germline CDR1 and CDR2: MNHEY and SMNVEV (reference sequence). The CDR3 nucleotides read TGTGCCAGCAGACGCTCAGGACTAGCGGGAAGGTACGAGCAGTACTTC. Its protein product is CASRRSGLAGRYEQYF.

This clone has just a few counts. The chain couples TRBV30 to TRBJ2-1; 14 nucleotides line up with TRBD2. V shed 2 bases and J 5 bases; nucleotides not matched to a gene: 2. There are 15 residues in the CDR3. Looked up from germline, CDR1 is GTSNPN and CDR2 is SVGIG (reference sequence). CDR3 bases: TGTGCCTGGAGTAAGGGACTAGCGGGAGACAATGAGCAGTTCTTC. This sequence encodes CAWSKGLAGDNEQFF.

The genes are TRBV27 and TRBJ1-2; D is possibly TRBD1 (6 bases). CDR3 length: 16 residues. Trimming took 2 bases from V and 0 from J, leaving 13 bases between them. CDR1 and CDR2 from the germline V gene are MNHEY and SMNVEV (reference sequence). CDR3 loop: CASSLKRTDSNYGYTF. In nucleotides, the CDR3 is TGTGCCAGCAGTTTAAAGAGGACAGACTCTAACTATGGCTACACCTTC.

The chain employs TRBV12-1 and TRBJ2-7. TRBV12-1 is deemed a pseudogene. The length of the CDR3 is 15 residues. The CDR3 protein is CASSSTGTTTYEQYF. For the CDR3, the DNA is TGTGCCAGCAGCTCAACCGGGACCACCACCTACGAGCAGTACTTC.

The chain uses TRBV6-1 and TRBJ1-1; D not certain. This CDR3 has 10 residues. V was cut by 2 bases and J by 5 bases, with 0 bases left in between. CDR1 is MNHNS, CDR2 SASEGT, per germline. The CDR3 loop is CASSETEAFF. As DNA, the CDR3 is TGTGCCAGCAGTGAAACTGAAGCTTTCTTT.

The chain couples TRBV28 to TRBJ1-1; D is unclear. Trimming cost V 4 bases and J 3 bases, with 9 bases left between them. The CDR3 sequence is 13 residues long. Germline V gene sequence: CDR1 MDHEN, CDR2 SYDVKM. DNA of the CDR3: TGTGCCAGCAGTTCGCGCGGGTACACTGAAGCTTTCTTT. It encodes CASSSRGYTEAFF. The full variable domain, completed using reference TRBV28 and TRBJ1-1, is DVKVTQSSRYLVKRTGEKVFLECVQDMDHENMFWYRQDPGLGLRLIYFSYDVKMKEKGDIPEGYSVSREKKERFSLILESASTNQTSMYLCASSSRGYTEAFFGQGTRLTVV.

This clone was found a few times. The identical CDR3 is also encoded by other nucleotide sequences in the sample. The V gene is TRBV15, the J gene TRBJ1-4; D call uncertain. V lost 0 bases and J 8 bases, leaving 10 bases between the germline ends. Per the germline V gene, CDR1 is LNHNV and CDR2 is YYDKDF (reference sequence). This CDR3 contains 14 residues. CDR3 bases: TGTGCCACCAGCAGAGATCGGGGTGGGGAAAAACTGTTTTTT. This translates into CATSRDRGGEKLFF. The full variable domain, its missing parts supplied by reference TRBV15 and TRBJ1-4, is DAMVIQNPRYQVTQFGKPVTLSCSQTLNHNVMYWYQQKSSQAPKLLFHYYDKDFNNEADTPDNFQSRRPNTSFCFLDIRSPGLGDTAMYLCATSRDRGGEKLFFGSGTQLSVL.